Sequencing of this T cell receptor beta chain was carried out in a study of control samples from healthy donors and cancer patients (dated by TCRdb to about 2020). On this clone itself: This receptor's antigen is unknown. Base qualities were left out, and no much larger clone turns up one base away.

Library prep was done by the immunoSEQ multiplex PCR assay. The table comes from immuneACCESS by way of TCRdb, which keeps in-frame sequences with V and J called. Part of the clones is missing from these tables; in studies checked, under half for an unresolved V gene and the rest for unknown reasons. The sample yields some 220,000 clones; around 94% were counted once. Of the sample, approximately 1.5% is held by the ten largest clones. Measured from the cysteine to the phenylalanine, the CDR3 is 15 residues long. Only the CDR3 DNA stays, 45 bases, in frame from base 1. V is pared back by 4 bases and J by 0 bases, with 12 bases lying between the germline termini. Per the germline V gene, LGHNA is the CDR1 and YNFKEQ is the CDR2.

The material sequenced was blood. The chain couples TRBV4-2 to TRBJ1-2; the D gene is unclear. The receptor was isolated from a man aged 50 to 60 in good health. Read as DNA, the sequence is TGTGCCAGCAGCCCGCGCCTCCCAGCTAACTATGGCTACACCTTC. Its protein reads: CASSPRLPANYGYTF.